This T cell receptor beta chain was captured in a study of cytomegalovirus exposure and HLA in healthy donors. Study-wide points: An analysis done earlier found most TCR beta V segments productive about 87% or about 30% of the time. Apart from CMV serostatus, no immune exposure information was available.

60 Vbeta and 13 Jbeta primers were used in PCR. In the original processing: Later work found 65 million to 100 million unique TCR beta chains, with 9.5 million to 11 million shared. Measured with immunoSEQ multiplex PCR; TCRdb has only the in-frame clones, and not every one. For V, J and clone size, that table is used; D and trimming come from the DNA. The sample includes some 80,000 clones, around 79% of them seen just once. As concerns this clone: Antigen specificity is unknown.

Germline loops: CDR1 SGHDN, CDR2 FVKESK. With 1 base removed from V and 4 bases from J, the gap between germline ends came to 8 bases. This CDR3 is 14 amino acids long. The J gene is TRBJ1-3, the V gene TRBV14, with D possibly matching TRBD1 (5 bases). What was sequenced was PBMCs. The sequence was obtained from a man in his forties in good health and CMV-seronegative. CDR3 nucleotides: TGTGCCAGCAGCCAAGTTCAGGGAGGAAACACCATATATTTT. This sequence encodes CASSQVQGGNTIYF.